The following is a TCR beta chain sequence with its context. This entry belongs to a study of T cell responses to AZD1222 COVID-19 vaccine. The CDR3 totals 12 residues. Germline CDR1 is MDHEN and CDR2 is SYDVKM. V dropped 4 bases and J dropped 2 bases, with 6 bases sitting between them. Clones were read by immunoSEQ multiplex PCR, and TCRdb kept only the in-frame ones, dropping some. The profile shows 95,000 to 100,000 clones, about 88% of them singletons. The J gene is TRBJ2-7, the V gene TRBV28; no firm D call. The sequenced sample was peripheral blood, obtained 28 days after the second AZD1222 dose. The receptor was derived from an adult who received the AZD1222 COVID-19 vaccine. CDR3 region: CASSSLTYEQYF. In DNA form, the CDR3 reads TGTGCCAGCAGTTCCCTGACCTACGAGCAGTACTTC.